A single T cell receptor beta chain is shown here with its context. The antigen is unknown. These data belong to a study of siplizumab effects on memory and regulatory T cells. Study outcomes and limitations: In controls, 25% to 30% of mappable alloreactive CD4+ clones were Treg-derived on average, versus approximately 70% with siplizumab. Apparently key alloresponse contributors, naive T cells also seemed more diverse than memory cells. Roughly 75-95% of proliferating CD4+ or CD8+ clones lacked an assignable naive or memory phenotype. With siplizumab, cumulative frequency of CD4+ memory-derived alloreactive sequences dropped significantly.

Produced via immunoSEQ multiplex PCR; TCRdb's table is partial and in-frame only. Of 57,000 or so clones listed, over 85% are singletons. The source is a human donor in good health. Sequenced: CD8+ T cells sorted from blood.

The CDR3 sequence: CSGGGGWETQYF. In DNA, the CDR3 is TGCAGCGGGGGAGGCGGATGGGAGACCCAGTACTTC. V gene TRBV29-1 combines with J gene TRBJ2-5; D might be TRBD2 (6 bases). The germline gives CDR1 SQVTM, CDR2 ANQGSEA. The CDR3 loop spans 12 amino acids. Trimming removed 7 bases from V and 5 bases from J, with 14 bases in between.